The clone carrying this T cell receptor beta chain was found many times. Unique molecular identifiers (one per individual cDNA molecule) were attached. MiXCR, run by TCRdb on the 5' RACE reads, gives a single entry per CDR3 protein. The data contain around 66,000 distinct CDR3 sequences, approximately 6.1% of them singletons. This record comes from a study of early T cells in non-severe SARS-CoV-2 infection. The V gene end was trimmed by 4 bases and the J gene end by 0 bases; junction bases not matched to a gene: 4. The CDR3 is made up of 15 amino acids. Per germline, CDR1 LGHNA and CDR2 YNFKEQ. The chain combines TRBV4-2 with TRBJ2-5, with 8 bases aligning to TRBD2. The receptor comes from an adult who was a healthcare worker with PCR-confirmed SARS-CoV-2 infection or an uninfected control (not recorded which). Source: whole blood, taken at baseline. The CDR3 DNA reads TGTGCCAGCAGCCCCCTGGGACTAGACCAAGAGACCCAGTACTTC. This encodes CASSPLGLDQETQYF.